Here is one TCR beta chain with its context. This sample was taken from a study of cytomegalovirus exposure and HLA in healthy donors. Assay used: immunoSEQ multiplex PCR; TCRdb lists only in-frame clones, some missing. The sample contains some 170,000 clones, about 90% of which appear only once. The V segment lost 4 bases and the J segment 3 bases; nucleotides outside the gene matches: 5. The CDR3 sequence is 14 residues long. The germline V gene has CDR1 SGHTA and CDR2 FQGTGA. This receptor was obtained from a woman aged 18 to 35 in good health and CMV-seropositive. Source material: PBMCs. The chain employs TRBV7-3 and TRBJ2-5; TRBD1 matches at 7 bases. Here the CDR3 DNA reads TGTGCCAGCAGCTCCACCGGGACAGAAGAGACCCAGTACTTC. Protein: CASSSTGTEETQYF. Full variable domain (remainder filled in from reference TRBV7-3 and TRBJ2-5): GAGVSQTPSNKVTEKGKYVELRCDPISGHTALYWYRQSLGQGPEFLIYFQGTGAADDSGLPNDRFFAVRPEGSVSTLKIQRTERGDSAVYLCASSSTGTEETQYFGPGTRLLVL.